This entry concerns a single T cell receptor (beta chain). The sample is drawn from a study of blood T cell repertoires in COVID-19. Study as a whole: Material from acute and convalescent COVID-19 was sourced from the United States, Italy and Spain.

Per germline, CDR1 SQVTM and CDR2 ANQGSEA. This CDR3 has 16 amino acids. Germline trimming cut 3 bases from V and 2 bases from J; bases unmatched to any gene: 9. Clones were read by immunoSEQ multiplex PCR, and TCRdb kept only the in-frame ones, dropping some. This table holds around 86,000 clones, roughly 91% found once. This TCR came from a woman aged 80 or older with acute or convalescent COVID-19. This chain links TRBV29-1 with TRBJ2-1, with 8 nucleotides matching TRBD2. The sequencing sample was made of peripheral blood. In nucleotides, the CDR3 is TGCAGCGTTGAGGATAGCGGGAACCCTCCCTACAATGAGCAGTTCTTC. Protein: CSVEDSGNPPYNEQFF.